Following are 26 T cell receptor beta chains from one sample sequenced in a study of CD8+ T cells in alopecia areata. Treatment of the sample: oral pan-JAK inhibitor, 5-10 mg twice daily. In each case, RNA was isolated and then reverse transcribed into cDNA as the sequencing template. Only in-frame clones appear in the TCRdb table, and some are missing; sequencing was by immunoSEQ multiplex PCR. The top ten hold about 0.93% of the sample, which has about 260,000 clones, 60% seen once. The material sequenced was CD4+ T cells sorted from blood, taken between weeks 51 and 54, from a patient treated with tofacitinib. The receptor source for this set is a human donor with alopecia areata.

The V gene is TRBV5-6, the J gene TRBJ2-7; 9 bases match TRBD1. V lost 4 bases and J lost 4; bases outside the gene matches: 6. In germline, CDR1 is SGHDT, CDR2 YYEEEE. The CDR3 runs to 14 residues. CDR3 amino acids: CASSPGDREYEQYF. The CDR3 region has the DNA TGTGCCAGCAGCCCGGGGGACAGGGAGTACGAGCAGTACTTC.

The CDR3 nucleotides are TGTGCCAGCAGCTCCCCTGGGACAGACCTAGCCAAAAACATTCAGTACTTC. It translates to CASSSPGTDLAKNIQYF. This chain uses TRBV7-9 with TRBJ2-4; the match to TRBD1 covers 7 bases. J gave up 0 bases and V 4 bases, and 9 bases lay outside the gene matches. Germline-derived CDR1 and CDR2 are SEHNR and FQNEAQ (reference sequence). The CDR3 has 17 residues.

This clone showed up just a few times. The genes are TRBV29-1 and TRBJ2-2; 8 nucleotides align to TRBD1. The CDR3 length is 13 residues. The trim removed 7 bases at V and 4 bases at J, leaving 5 bases unmatched. Per germline, CDR1 SQVTM and CDR2 ANQGSEA. The CDR3 DNA reads as TGCAGCGCGATGACAGGGGCCACCGGGGAGCTGTTTTTT. Encoded protein: CSAMTGATGELFF.

The chain carries TRBV13 and TRBJ2-7; D unresolved. There are 11 residues in the CDR3. V lost 5 bases, J lost 2 bases, and 4 bases lay in between. Germline CDR1 PRHDT, CDR2 FYEKMQ (reference sequence). CDR3 DNA sequence: TGTGCCAGCAGCGGTCCCTACGAGCAGTACTTC. The encoded protein is CASSGPYEQYF.

For this clone: This sample includes further DNA sequences coding for the same CDR3. The chain links TRBV9 to TRBJ1-6; TRBD1 agrees at 9 bases. The CDR3 totals 14 residues. V trimming: 4 bases; J trimming: 10 bases; junction bases outside the gene matches: 6. Germline-derived CDR1 and CDR2 are SGDLS and YYNGEE. Here the CDR3 DNA reads TGTGCCAGCAGCCCGGGACAGGGTGGGTCACCCCTCCACTTT. Translating it yields CASSPGQGGSPLHF.

The chain uses TRBV7-2 and TRBJ1-6, with D maybe TRBD1 (5 bases). The V and J ends lost 2 bases and 3 bases respectively, with 11 bases between them. The germline V gene encodes CDR1 SGHTA and CDR2 FQGNSA. The CDR3 is 16 residues long. The CDR3 DNA follows: TGTGCCAGCAGCTTACCGGGGCCACGCTATAATTCACCCCTCCACTTT. This sequence encodes CASSLPGPRYNSPLHF.

This chain links TRBV30 with TRBJ2-7; D remains ambiguous. The CDR3 runs 13 residues. CDR1 GTSNPN and CDR2 SVGIG come from the germline V gene (reference sequence). Trimming removed 1 base at V and 6 bases at J, with 13 bases between. The CDR3 DNA follows: TGTGCCTGGAGTGGCGGCAGGCTGGCCGAGCAGTACTTC. Amino acid sequence: CAWSGGRLAEQYF.

V usage is TRBV10-3 and J usage is TRBJ2-5; TRBD1 matches 10 bases. Trimming removed 5 bases from V and 5 bases from J; junction bases left unmatched: 5. Germline V CDR1 and CDR2: ENHRY, SYGVKD. The CDR3 has 14 residues. In DNA, the CDR3 is TGTGCCATCAGTCGGGACAGGGGCATGGAGACCCAGTACTTC. Translated, it gives CAISRDRGMETQYF.

V and J are TRBV27 and TRBJ1-1; D is ambiguous. V lost 6 bases and J lost 7, with 15 bases in between. Germline CDR1 and CDR2: MNHEY and SMNVEV (reference sequence). The CDR3 totals 13 residues. CDR3 residues: CASRRSSSREAFF. CDR3 in DNA: TGTGCCAGCAGACGGTCGAGCAGTCGTGAAGCTTTCTTT.

The V gene is TRBV25-1, the J gene TRBJ2-7, with D tentatively TRBD1 or TRBD2 (6 bases each). With 4 bases removed from V and 5 bases from J, the gap between germline ends came to 15 bases. The V gene's germline CDR1 is MGHDK and CDR2 SYGVNS. There are 14 residues in the CDR3. CDR3: CASSGGALPNEQYF. The CDR3 DNA sequence: TGTGCCAGCAGTGGGGGGGCGCTGCCTAACGAGCAGTACTTC.

This clone turned up a few times. The chain links TRBV29-1 to TRBJ2-7; D ambiguous. Germline CDR1 SQVTM, CDR2 ANQGSEA. The CDR3 is made up of 13 amino acids. With 5 bases removed from V and 5 bases from J, the gap between germline ends came to 16 bases. CDR3 protein: CSVSLARNHEQYF. The DNA for the CDR3 is TGCAGCGTTTCCCTGGCCAGGAACCACGAGCAGTACTTC.

The table lists this clone with a few counts. The gene calls are TRBV7-9 and TRBJ2-7; no clear D. The CDR3 sequence is 16 residues long. Trimming left V 5 bases short and J 0 bases short, with 17 bases between. Germline values: CDR1 SEHNR, CDR2 FQNEAQ (reference sequence). The CDR3 protein is CASSPTPALSSYEQYF. DNA for the CDR3: TGTGCCAGCAGCCCAACTCCGGCGTTAAGCTCCTACGAGCAGTACTTC. The variable domain in full, completed from reference TRBV7-9 and TRBJ2-7, reads DTGVSQNPRHKITKRGQNVTFRCDPISEHNRLYWYRQTLGQGPEFLTYFQNEAQLEKSRLLSDRFSAERPKGSFSTLEIQRTEQGDSAMYLCASSPTPALSSYEQYFGPGTRLTVT.

The chain links TRBV30 to TRBJ1-1; no clear D. Trimming removed 1 base at V and 7 bases at J, with 4 bases between. Germline V gene sequence: CDR1 GTSNPN, CDR2 SVGIG (reference sequence). The CDR3 length is 10 residues. The CDR3 DNA reads as TGTGCCTGGAGTGAGTTTGAAGCTTTCTTT. Amino acids: CAWSEFEAFF. Supplemented by reference TRBV30 and TRBJ1-1, the full variable domain reads SQTIHQWPATLVQPVGSPLSLECTVEGTSNPNLYWYRQAAGRGLQLLFYSVGIGQISSEVPQNLSASRPQDRQFILSSKKLLLSDSGFYLCAWSEFEAFFGQGTRLTVV.

The rearrangement joins TRBV6-5 to TRBJ2-7, with D hard to call. The germline gives CDR1 MNHEY, CDR2 SVGAGI. The CDR3 covers 11 residues. V was cut by 8 bases and J by 2 bases, with 7 bases left in between. The CDR3 DNA is TGTGCCAGCCGGACGCCCTACGAGCAGTACTTC. Translation: CASRTPYEQYF.

This clone was recorded a few times. V gene TRBV19 combines with J gene TRBJ1-5; D gene unclear. Germline V gives CDR1 LNHDA, CDR2 SQIVND (reference sequence). CDR3 length: 13 residues. V lost 3 bases and J 7 bases, leaving 10 bases between the germline ends. CDR3 in amino acids: CASSILMGQPQHF. DNA for the CDR3: TGTGCCAGTAGTATCTTAATGGGACAGCCCCAGCATTTT. The full variable domain, completed using reference TRBV19 and TRBJ1-5, is DGGITQSPKYLFRKEGQNVTLSCEQNLNHDAMYWYRQDPGQGLRLIYYSQIVNDFQKGDIAEGYSVSREKKESFPLTVTSAQKNPTAFYLCASSILMGQPQHFGDGTRLSIL.

The chain recombines TRBV29-1 with TRBJ2-3; 12 nucleotides match TRBD2. In germline, CDR1 is SQVTM, CDR2 ANQGSEA. J gave up 2 bases and V 5 bases, and 2 bases lay outside the gene matches. The CDR3 sequence is 14 residues long. The CDR3 DNA sequence: TGCAGCGTTCGACTAGCGGGGGTCACAGATACGCAGTATTTT. Amino acid sequence: CSVRLAGVTDTQYF.

This clone was counted only a few times. This rearrangement joins TRBV7-9 to TRBJ1-2; D remains unclear. Per germline, CDR1 SEHNR and CDR2 FQNEAQ (reference sequence). This CDR3 spans 12 amino acids. Trimming stripped 2 bases from V and 8 bases from J, with 9 bases between. CDR3 loop: CASSLSQLGYTF. The CDR3 DNA is TGTGCCAGCAGCTTATCTCAGTTGGGCTACACCTTC.

CDR3 nucleotide sequence: TGTGCCAGCAGCTATAGGACTATCCAAGAGACCCAGTACTTC. It encodes CASSYRTIQETQYF. The rearrangement links TRBV7-2 to TRBJ2-5, with D maybe TRBD2 (6 bases). The CDR3 runs to 14 residues. The V gene lost 4 bases and the J gene lost 1 base, with 10 bases spanning the gap. From germline, CDR1 is SGHTA and CDR2 FQGNSA. The full variable domain, rest sourced from reference TRBV7-2 and TRBJ2-5, is GAGVSQSPSNKVTEKGKDVELRCDPISGHTALYWYRQSLGQGLEFLIYFQGNSAPDKSGLPSDRFSAERTGGSVSTLTIQRTQQEDSAVYLCASSYRTIQETQYFGPGTRLLVL.

This clone has just one count. The rearrangement links TRBV19 to TRBJ1-1; perhaps TRBD1 as D (6 bases). CDR1 and CDR2 from the germline V gene are LNHDA and SQIVND (reference sequence). The germline V and J ends were trimmed by 4 bases and 0 bases, with 9 bases remaining between them. This CDR3 is built from 14 residues. Here the CDR3 reads CASSRGGLNTEAFF. The CDR3 DNA sequence: TGTGCCAGTAGTAGGGGGGGCCTGAACACTGAAGCTTTCTTT.

J is TRBJ1-5 and V is TRBV29-1, with 8 bases identical to TRBD1. CDR1 is SQVTM, CDR2 ANQGSEA, per germline. V gave up 7 bases and J gave up 4 bases; unmatched junction bases: 6. CDR3 length: 13 residues. The CDR3 loop is CSAATGENQPQHF. CDR3 coding DNA: TGCAGCGCAGCGACAGGGGAGAATCAGCCCCAGCATTTT.

The V call is TRBV5-1, the J call TRBJ2-7; D not resolved. Deletions cut 0 bases from V and 5 bases from J, with 6 bases between. This CDR3 has 12 residues. CDR1 is SGHRS, CDR2 YFSETQ, per germline. The CDR3 protein is CASSLGGHEQYF. CDR3 sequence (DNA): TGCGCCAGCAGCTTGGGAGGCCACGAGCAGTACTTC.

This sequence joins TRBV25-1 and TRBJ1-2; the D gene is possibly TRBD1 (5 bases). Germline V gene data show CDR1 as MGHDK and CDR2 as SYGVNS. V gave up 8 bases and J gave up 1 base, with 17 bases separating them. The CDR3 runs to 15 residues. Here the CDR3 DNA reads TGTGCCAGCGGGAGTTGGGCTGGGGGTAACTATGGCTACACCTTC. The encoded protein is CASGSWAGGNYGYTF.

The V gene is TRBV30, the J gene TRBJ1-1, with D maybe TRBD1 (6 bases). Germline V gene lookup returns CDR1 GTSNPN and CDR2 SVGIG (reference sequence). This CDR3 has 14 residues. V lost 2 bases to trimming and J lost 5 bases, with 15 bases between them. The CDR3 DNA is TGTGCCTGGAGTTCCGGCAGGGGTGAGACTGAAGCTTTCTTT. This gives the protein CAWSSGRGETEAFF.

This clone appeared a few times. J is TRBJ1-6 and V is TRBV6-6; maybe TRBD1 (5 bases). V lost 6 bases and J lost 6, with 12 bases in between. In germline, CDR1 is MNHNY, CDR2 SVGAGI (reference sequence). CDR3 length: 14 residues. The CDR3 DNA sequence: TGTGCCAGCAGCCCGGGACGGCTTAATTCACCCCTCCACTTT. Translation: CASSPGRLNSPLHF.

In its sample, this clone was seen a few times. The chain joins TRBV2 to TRBJ2-5; D gene uncertain. CDR3 length equals 12 residues. Germline assignment: CDR1 SNHLY and CDR2 FYNNEI. V was pared by 3 bases and J by 10 bases, with 12 bases between. CDR3 in amino acids: CASSETRWDQYF. CDR3 nucleotide sequence: TGTGCCAGCAGTGAGACCCGGTGGGACCAGTACTTC.

This rearrangement joins TRBV2 to TRBJ1-2; D is uncertain. The germline V gene encodes CDR1 SNHLY and CDR2 FYNNEI. V lost 2 bases and J lost 7, with 11 bases in between. There are 13 residues in the CDR3. The CDR3: CASSESPAAGYTF. In nucleotides, the CDR3 is TGTGCCAGCAGTGAAAGTCCCGCGGCTGGCTACACCTTC.